This passage covers 13 T cell receptor beta chains from one sample sequenced in a study of cytomegalovirus exposure and HLA in healthy donors (dated by TCRdb to the late 2010s). Libraries were prepared through the immunoSEQ multiplex PCR assay. The multiplex PCR relied on a mix of 60 forward primers for TCR Vbeta segments and 13 reverse primers for TCR Jbeta segments. TCRdb mirrors the immuneACCESS table, restricted to in-frame sequences. Some clones are absent from its copies; in checked studies, under half trace to an unresolved V gene, and the reason for the others is unknown. The sample records around 160,000 clones, 80% to 90% of which are singletons. Of the sample, approximately 8.5% is held by the ten largest clones. Input material: PBMCs. These receptor sequences come from a man between 18 and 35 years old in good health and CMV-seropositive.

The chain carries TRBV30 and TRBJ1-5, with unresolved D. Between the trimmed V and J ends, which lost 0 bases and 5 bases, there was a span of 8 bases. Germline V gene lookup returns CDR1 GTSNPN and CDR2 SVGIG (reference sequence). The CDR3 has 13 amino acids. CDR3 sequence (DNA): TGTGCCTGGAGTGTAATCGAGGATCAGCCCCAGCATTTT. It is translated as CAWSVIEDQPQHF. The full variable domain, its missing parts supplied by reference TRBV30 and TRBJ1-5, is SQTIHQWPATLVQPVGSPLSLECTVEGTSNPNLYWYRQAAGRGLQLLFYSVGIGQISSEVPQNLSASRPQDRQFILSSKKLLLSDSGFYLCAWSVIEDQPQHFGDGTRLSIL.

A remark on this clone: One junction end disagrees with the germline gene, perhaps due to a read error. The CDR3 loop reads CASSGPGRDQPRHF. The CDR3 nucleotides read TGTGCCAGTAGTGGTCCAGGTCGGGATCAGCCCCGGCATTTT. V gene TRBV19 combines with J gene TRBJ1-5, with D uncertain. The germline CDR1 and CDR2 sequences are LNHDA and SQIVND (reference sequence). The CDR3 is 14 residues long.

The chain has TRBV27 and TRBJ2-1; TRBD2 matches at 14 bases. There are 19 residues in the CDR3. Germline values: CDR1 MNHEY, CDR2 SMNVEV (reference sequence). V shed 0 bases, J shed 2 bases, and the junction held 6 bases outside the gene matches. The CDR3 protein is CASSLSGLAGVSPYNEQFF. CDR3 nucleotide sequence: TGTGCCAGCAGTTTATCGGGACTAGCGGGGGTATCACCCTACAATGAGCAGTTCTTC.

This clone turned up a few times. V and J are TRBV19 and TRBJ1-4; D is ambiguous. The CDR3 is 15 amino acids. Germline loops: CDR1 LNHDA, CDR2 SQIVND (reference sequence). V lost 5 bases, J lost 3 bases, and 13 bases lay in between. The CDR3 loop reads CASSATRQANEKLFF. The CDR3 DNA is TGTGCCAGTAGTGCAACCCGGCAGGCTAATGAAAAACTGTTTTTT.

The chain carries TRBV30 and TRBJ1-2; 8 bases agree with TRBD1. Germline V CDR1 and CDR2: GTSNPN, SVGIG (reference sequence). J gave up 3 bases and V 8 bases, and 5 bases lay outside the gene matches. The CDR3 has 12 residues. The CDR3 reads CAGDRWDYGYTF. CDR3 in DNA: TGTGCCGGGGACAGGTGGGACTATGGCTACACCTTC.

The gene calls are TRBV9 and TRBJ2-1; 8 nucleotides match TRBD1. Germline CDR1 and CDR2: SGDLS and YYNGEE. V lost 4 bases and J lost 6; bases outside the gene matches: 3. This CDR3 has 13 amino acids. CDR3 sequence: CASSLTGGNEQFF. The CDR3 coding sequence is TGTGCCAGCAGCCTTACAGGGGGCAATGAGCAGTTCTTC.

The chain employs TRBV7-9 and TRBJ1-6; TRBD1 aligns across 7 bases. After removal of 5 bases from V and 9 bases from J, the junction contained 4 bases not matched to a gene. The germline V gene encodes CDR1 SEHNR and CDR2 FQNEAQ (reference sequence). The CDR3 contains 13 residues. The CDR3 sequence: CASSRDRPSPLHF. In DNA, the CDR3 is TGTGCCAGCAGCCGGGACAGACCTTCACCCCTCCACTTT.

This chain links TRBV5-1 with TRBJ2-5, with TRBD2 identical over 10 bases. The CDR3 length is 17 residues. From germline, CDR1 is SGHRS and CDR2 YFSETQ. The V and J ends lost 4 bases and 1 base, in that order; junction bases with no gene match: 10. The CDR3 here is CASSRSLAGASQETQYF. CDR3 DNA: TGCGCCAGCAGCCGGTCGCTAGCGGGGGCCAGCCAAGAGACCCAGTACTTC.

The chain combines TRBV6-6 with TRBJ2-1, with 14 bases fitting TRBD2. Germline-derived CDR1 and CDR2 are MNHNY and SVGAGI (reference sequence). V lost 6 bases, J lost 1 base, and 2 bases stayed unmatched. This CDR3 is 16 amino acids long. CDR3 nucleotide sequence: TGTGCCAGCAGCAGGACTAGCGGGGGGTCCTACAATGAGCAGTTCTTC. Translated, it gives CASSRTSGGSYNEQFF.

The V gene is TRBV30, the J gene TRBJ1-1, with D perhaps TRBD1 (6 bases). The CDR3 is made up of 14 amino acids. Trimming removed 2 bases at V and 0 bases at J, with 10 bases between. Germline assignment: CDR1 GTSNPN and CDR2 SVGIG (reference sequence). The CDR3 loop is CAWSHQGLNTEAFF. DNA of the CDR3: TGTGCCTGGAGTCACCAGGGGCTGAACACTGAAGCTTTCTTT.

The chain carries TRBV19 and TRBJ2-4; D is perhaps TRBD2 (6 bases). CDR3 length: 13 amino acids. Germline V lookup: CDR1 LNHDA, CDR2 SQIVND (reference sequence). V was trimmed by 6 bases and J by 6 bases, leaving 12 bases between them. The CDR3 DNA reads TGTGCCAGTAGCCGGGACTCTGGAAACATTCAGTACTTC. It yields the protein CASSRDSGNIQYF.

The chain couples TRBV7-6 to TRBJ1-6; unclear D gene. The CDR3 runs 17 residues. Trimming cost V 1 base and J 7 bases, with 17 bases left between them. Germline V CDR1 and CDR2: SGHVS, FNYEAQ. CDR3 nucleotides: TGTGCCAGCAGCTTAGAGATTGCGGAGAATGTCAATTCACCCCTCCACTTT. This sequence encodes CASSLEIAENVNSPLHF.

The rearrangement joins TRBV19 to TRBJ2-7, with 7 bases matching TRBD1. The CDR3 is 15 residues long. With V trimmed by 5 bases and J by 3 bases, 10 bases remained unmatched. From germline, CDR1 is LNHDA and CDR2 SQIVND (reference sequence). CDR3 protein: CASSLTVTGVYEQYF. CDR3 sequence (DNA): TGTGCCAGTAGTCTCACGGTCACAGGGGTCTACGAGCAGTACTTC. Supplemented by reference TRBV19 and TRBJ2-7, the full variable domain reads DGGITQSPKYLFRKEGQNVTLSCEQNLNHDAMYWYRQDPGQGLRLIYYSQIVNDFQKGDIAEGYSVSREKKESFPLTVTSAQKNPTAFYLCASSLTVTGVYEQYFGPGTRLTVT.